The T cell receptor beta chain under discussion was sequenced for a study of shared clonotypes between healthy human individuals. The wider study: Participating donors consisted of a couple of women and a few men aged 18 to 49. Regarding the study as a whole: Generation probability values for non-shared clonotypes were lower than those for clonotypes shared by all four donors. Rarefaction analysis demonstrated incomplete sorted-subset sequencing notwithstanding large depth.

As regards this clone: Its antigen remains unknown.

The V end was cut by 1 base, the J end by 5 bases, with 8 bases between. Germline-derived CDR1 and CDR2 are SEHNR and FQNEAQ (reference sequence). The CDR3 runs to 13 residues. Assay used: immunoSEQ multiplex PCR; TCRdb lists only in-frame clones, some missing. Among hundreds of thousands of clones listed, almost 97% were seen once. The rearrangement uses TRBV7-9 and TRBJ1-1, with D possibly matching TRBD1 (5 bases). This receptor was taken from a woman in her 30s in good health. The specimen was naive CD4+ T cells sorted from blood. The subset was: CD45RA+ positively selected. The CDR3: CASSLGGLTEAFF. CDR3 DNA sequence: TGTGCCAGCAGCTTAGGGGGGTTGACTGAAGCTTTCTTT.